The rows below give T cell receptor beta chains drawn from one sample of a study of control samples from healthy donors and cancer patients. Only in-frame clones appear in the TCRdb table, and some are missing; sequencing was by immunoSEQ multiplex PCR. Seen here are roughly 370,000 clones, 75% to 95% observed once, and the top ten hold 5% to 7%. The specimen was PBMCs. These TCRs come from a man in his forties with head and neck cancer. Each CDR3 is given with its conserved first and last residue. A D gene is named only where the DNA matches it firmly. Size is omitted from some rows. Given values are once, few, many or a class for expanded clones.

D | J | V | size | DNA | CDR3
NA | TRBJ1-6 | TRBV9 | few | TGTGCCAGCAGCGTAGGACAGAGGAATTCACCCCTCCACTTT | CASSVGQRNSPLHF
TRBD1 | TRBJ2-7 | TRBV9 | NA | TGTGCCAGCAGCCCCGGGACAGGGGGCGTTTTCGAGCAGTACTTC | CASSPGTGGVFEQYF
TRBD1 | TRBJ1-6 | TRBV5-5 | NA | TGTGCCAGCAGCTTGATTCCCGACAGGGGAAATTCACCCCTCCACTTT | CASSLIPDRGNSPLHF
NA | TRBJ1-6 | TRBV5-6 | NA | TGTGCCAGCAGCTCTGGGACTGTAATGAATTCACCCCTCCACTTT | CASSSGTVMNSPLHF
NA | TRBJ2-5 | TRBV7-3 | NA | TGTGCCAGCAGCTTAAACGGCAGACAAGAGACCCAGTACTTC | CASSLNGRQETQYF
TRBD1 | TRBJ1-4 | TRBV9 | NA | TGTGCCAGCAGCGCCGGGGAGGGACAGCGGAATGAAAAACTGTTTTTT | CASSAGEGQRNEKLFF
NA | TRBJ2-7 | TRBV4-1 | NA | TGCGCCAGCAGCCCGCGCGAGGGGATCAACGAGCAGTACTTC | CASSPREGINEQYF
NA | TRBJ2-1 | TRBV10-1 | NA | TGCGCCAGCAGCCAAGGGTGGGGTACCTACAATGAGCAGTTCTTC | CASSQGWGTYNEQFF
TRBD2 | TRBJ2-1 | TRBV7-9 | NA | TGTGCCAGCAACCCTAGCGGGCTGCAGTATGAGCAGTTCTTC | CASNPSGLQYEQFF
NA | TRBJ2-5 | TRBV19 | NA | TGTGCCAGTAGCTACACTAAAGAGACCCAGTACTTC | CASSYTKETQYF
NA | TRBJ2-3 | TRBV5-4 | NA | TGTGCCAGCAGCGGACGGACAGCTAGCACAGATACGCAGTATTTT | CASSGRTASTDTQYF
TRBD1 | TRBJ2-1 | TRBV24-1 | NA | TGTGCCACCAGTGGCCCGCTTGGGGGACAGAACAATGAGCAGTTCTTC | CATSGPLGGQNNEQFF
TRBD1 | TRBJ2-7 | TRBV18 | NA | TGTGCCAGCTCCCTCGACAGGGCTGGTGAGCAGTACTTC | CASSLDRAGEQYF
NA | TRBJ2-6 | TRBV3-1/TRBV3-2 | NA | TGTGCCACCCGGGGGTCCTCTGGGGCCAACGTCCTGACTTTC | CATRGSSGANVLTF
NA | TRBJ2-1 | TRBV18 | NA | TGTGCCGGCTCACCACAGGGCAGCAACTCCTACAATGAGCAGTTCTTC | CAGSPQGSNSYNEQFF
NA | TRBJ1-1 | TRBV11-2 | few | TGTGCCAGCAGCTTGGGTGGAAGGACTGAAGCTTTCTTT | CASSLGGRTEAFF
NA | TRBJ2-1 | TRBV19 | NA | TGTGCCAGTAGGCTGACCGATGAGCAGTTCTTC | CASRLTDEQFF
NA | TRBJ2-2 | TRBV9 | NA | TGTGCCAGCAGCGGCACAGAGACCGGGGAGCTGTTTTTT | CASSGTETGELFF
TRBD2 | TRBJ2-1 | TRBV9 | NA | TGTGCCAGCAGCGTAGCAGGACTAGCGGGCAATGAGCAGTTCTTC | CASSVAGLAGNEQFF
TRBD2 | TRBJ2-7 | TRBV19 | NA | TGTGCCAGTAGTGCCGGGACTAGCGGGAGGACACCTGGCGAGCAGTACTTC | CASSAGTSGRTPGEQYF
NA | TRBJ2-7 | TRBV24-1 | NA | TGTGCCACCAGTGATACCCTTGGGGTTGAGCCCTACGAGCAGTACTTC | CATSDTLGVEPYEQYF
TRBD2 | TRBJ2-3 | TRBV29-1 | NA | TGCAGCGTTGAGACTAGCGGGGGGTCAGATACGCAGTATTTT | CSVETSGGSDTQYF
NA | TRBJ1-4 | TRBV5-1 | NA | TGCGCCAGCAGCTACAAAGGGGATGAAAAACTGTTTTTT | CASSYKGDEKLFF
NA | TRBJ2-1 | TRBV24-1 | once | TGTGCCACCAGTGATTTCAACCATGAGCAGTTCTTC | CATSDFNHEQFF
TRBD2 | TRBJ2-3 | TRBV6-2/TRBV6-3 | NA | TGTGCCAGCAGTTACTGGCGGGGGGGATCCCCAGATACGCAGTATTTT | CASSYWRGGSPDTQYF
NA | TRBJ1-6 | TRBV19 | NA | TGTGCCAGTAGTATGGTCAGGGAGAATTCACCCCTCCACTTT | CASSMVRENSPLHF
NA | TRBJ2-7 | TRBV28 | few | TGTGCCAGCAGTCGGGACCGGTACGAGCAGTACTTC | CASSRDRYEQYF
NA | TRBJ1-2 | TRBV15 | NA | TGTGCCACCAGCAGAGAAGGTGTCACGTATGGCTACACCTTC | CATSREGVTYGYTF
TRBD1 | TRBJ2-7 | TRBV7-2 | NA | TGTGCCAGCTCCGGGACAGGTAGACTCTACGAGCAGTACTTC | CASSGTGRLYEQYF
NA | TRBJ1-6 | TRBV7-9 | NA | TGTGCCAGCAGCTTAAGTGCCGGGACCCCTAATTCACCCCTCCACTTT | CASSLSAGTPNSPLHF
NA | TRBJ1-6 | TRBV9 | NA | TGTGCCAGCAGCGTGAGTGATAATTCACCCCTCCACTTT | CASSVSDNSPLHF